A selection of T cell receptor beta chains follows, all from one sample in a study of identical twins. TCRdb reprocessed the 5' RACE reads via MiXCR and lists one record per CDR3 protein. The data show around 1.7 million distinct CDR3 sequences, about 30% seen once. What was sequenced was cord blood. These receptors were taken from a newborn girl in good health. Each CDR3 is given with its conserved first and last residue. A D gene is named only where the DNA matches it firmly. For some rows the clone size is stated as once, few or many, or as a class when expanded; others skip it.

V: TRBV6-5
D: TRBD1
size: many
J: TRBJ2-3
DNA: TGTGCCAGCAGTTACGGAGGACAGGGCACAGATACGCAGTATTTT
CDR3: CASSYGGQGTDTQYF

V: TRBV12-3/TRBV12-4
D: TRBD2
size: -
J: TRBJ2-2
DNA: TGTGCCAGCAGTTTACTAGCGGGGGGTGAGACCGGGGAGCTGTTTTTT
CDR3: CASSLLAGGETGELFF

V: TRBV12-3/TRBV12-4
D: -
size: -
J: TRBJ2-3
DNA: TGTGCCAGCAGTCTCGGGACGGTCCCCACAGATACGCAGTATTTT
CDR3: CASSLGTVPTDTQYF

V: TRBV29-1
D: TRBD2
size: -
J: TRBJ2-1
DNA: TGCAGCGTTGAAGATTCCGGGACTAGCGGGAGGGCAGAGCAGTGCTTC
CDR3: CSVEDSGTSGRAEQCF

V: TRBV9
D: -
size: many
J: TRBJ2-7
DNA: TGTGCCAGCAGCGTCGGCAGTCCCTACGAGCAGTACTTC
CDR3: CASSVGSPYEQYF

V: TRBV5-1
D: TRBD1
size: -
J: TRBJ2-7
DNA: TGCGCCAGCAGCTTCTACAGGGGTCTCTCCTACGAGCAGTACTTC
CDR3: CASSFYRGLSYEQYF

V: TRBV6-5
D: TRBD1
size: few
J: TRBJ1-2
DNA: TGTGCCAGCAGTTACTCGGGGACAGGTTCGCCGTCTAACTATGGCTACACCTTC
CDR3: CASSYSGTGSPSNYGYTF

V: TRBV6-8
D: -
size: few
J: TRBJ2-1
DNA: TGTGCCACCCCCAATGGGAGGGGGCCTAGGTACAATGAGCAGTTCTTC
CDR3: CATPNGRGPRYNEQFF

V: TRBV10-3
D: -
size: few
J: TRBJ2-1
DNA: TGTGCCATCAGTGCCTCCGGGACAGGGGGGACTAGCGGTACCTACAATGAGCAGTTCTTC
CDR3: CAISASGTGGTSGTYNEQFF

V: TRBV11-2
D: -
size: -
J: TRBJ2-7
DNA: TGTGCCAGCAGTCGGATAGCGGACCCTTCCTACGAGCAGTACTTC
CDR3: CASSRIADPSYEQYF

V: TRBV12-3/TRBV12-4
D: TRBD2
size: -
J: TRBJ2-7
DNA: TGTGCCAGCACACGCGGACTAGCGGGGGAAGGGTCCTACAATGAGCAGTACTTC
CDR3: CASTRGLAGEGSYNEQYF